The sequence of this T cell receptor beta chain was determined in a study of T-cell memory formation after mild COVID-19. Study observations and caveats: The appearance of some responding clones in pre-infection memory suggested that cross-reactive memory joined. Clones shrinking from day 15 to 85 showed even CD4/CD8 mixes; later expanders tilted CD4+. The study found contracting CD4+ clones mainly in CM and EM and contracting CD8+ clones in EMRA.

As concerns this clonotype: The antigen remains undetermined.

CDR3 length equals 11 residues. Germline V gene data show CDR1 as DFQATT and CDR2 as SNEGSKA (reference sequence). V lost 5 bases, J lost 9 bases, and 8 bases lay in between. TCRdb re-called the 5' RACE reads with MiXCR, one entry per CDR3 protein. Counted here are about 200,000 distinct CDR3 sequences, roughly 18% occurring once; the ten biggest clones make up 2.4%. Material for sequencing was PBMCs or a T cell subset sorted from them (not recorded which). The sequence derives from an adult woman who had mild COVID-19 (a few samples of this study predate the infection). Cell type and time point are not known. The gene calls are TRBV20-1 and TRBJ2-6; D may be TRBD2 (5 bases). The CDR3, as DNA: TGCAGTGCTTCCGGGATCAACGTCCTGACTTTC. It codes for CSASGINVLTF.